Below are 27 T cell receptor beta chains sequenced from a single sample in a study of blood T cell repertoires in COVID-19. Clones were sequenced by immunoSEQ multiplex PCR, and TCRdb holds only the in-frame ones, with some missing. Of some 250,000 clones in the sample, approximately 77% were seen once. Sequenced sample: peripheral blood. All receptors come from a woman aged 18-35 years with acute or convalescent COVID-19.

The chain has TRBV4-3 and TRBJ2-3; D possibly corresponds to TRBD2 (6 bases). Germline CDR1 reads LGHNA; CDR2 reads YSLEER. V was pared by 3 bases and J by 1 base, with 11 bases between. The CDR3 totals 15 residues. Written as DNA, the CDR3 is TGCGCCAGCAGCCATGAACTAGCTGGCACAGATACGCAGTATTTT. Encoded protein: CASSHELAGTDTQYF.

The chain uses TRBV6-5 and TRBJ2-7; 13 bases fit TRBD2. Germline values: CDR1 MNHEY, CDR2 SVGAGI. The J segment lost 9 bases and the V segment lost 2 bases, leaving 7 bases of the junction unmatched. This CDR3 is built from 15 residues. This CDR3 reads CASSYPGLAGVTQYF. CDR3 coding DNA: TGTGCCAGCAGTTACCCCGGACTAGCGGGAGTGACGCAGTACTTC.

The chain joins TRBV6-2 or TRBV6-3 to TRBJ1-5, with D possibly being TRBD1 (6 bases). V was trimmed by 7 bases and J by 3 bases, leaving 13 bases between them. From germline, CDR1 is MNHEY and CDR2 SVGEGT. This CDR3 spans 14 amino acids. As DNA, the CDR3 is TGTGCCAGCACCCCGGACAGAGTCAATCAGCCCCAGCATTTT. This codes for CASTPDRVNQPQHF.

This clone has more than one count but fewer than ten. The CDR3 bases are TGCGCCAGCAGTGTTTTATCGAATCAGCCCCAGCATTTT. Amino acids: CASSVLSNQPQHF. The chain uses TRBV10-2 and TRBJ1-5; D gene uncertain. Germline CDR1 and CDR2: WSHSY and SAAADI. CDR3 length: 13 amino acids. The V gene lost 4 bases and the J gene lost 4 bases, with 8 bases spanning the gap.

Note on this clone: This specimen includes other DNA sequences encoding the same CDR3. The rearrangement joins TRBV4-3 to TRBJ2-1; TRBD2 matches 12 bases. The CDR3 runs to 16 residues. V was pared by 1 base and J by 4 bases, with 2 bases of the junction left unmatched. Germline CDR1 reads LGHNA; CDR2 reads YSLEER. The DNA for the CDR3 is TGCGCCAGCAGCCAAGGACTAGCGGGAGCTTACAATGAGCAGTTCTTC. Translated: CASSQGLAGAYNEQFF.

The chain uses TRBV2 and TRBJ1-2; TRBD1 matches 7 bases. The CDR3 consists of 12 residues. V shed 6 bases and J 10 bases; nucleotides not matched to a gene: 8. Germline V lookup: CDR1 SNHLY, CDR2 FYNNEI. This chain's CDR3 is CASRDVDRDYTF. The CDR3 nucleotides read TGTGCCAGCAGGGATGTTGACAGGGACTACACCTTC.

This chain joins TRBV28 and TRBJ1-5; 7 bases match TRBD1. The germline V gene has CDR1 MDHEN and CDR2 SYDVKM. V shed 3 bases and J 6 bases; nucleotides not matched to a gene: 5. This CDR3 region has 14 residues. CDR3 amino acids: CASSLDRGLQPQHF. The CDR3 DNA reads as TGTGCCAGCAGTTTGGATAGGGGGCTTCAGCCCCAGCATTTT.

This chain connects TRBV5-6 to TRBJ2-7; weak D call: TRBD2 (5 bases). Looked up from germline, CDR1 is SGHDT and CDR2 is YYEEEE. Trimming shortened V by 1 base and J by 3 bases, and 14 bases separated the two germline ends. The CDR3 is 15 residues long. The DNA for the CDR3 is TGTGCCAGCAGCTTGAGAAGCGGAAAGAACTACGAGCAGTACTTC. It is translated as CASSLRSGKNYEQYF. Variable domain in full (rest from reference TRBV5-6 and TRBJ2-7): DAGVTQSPTHLIKTRGQQVTLRCSPKSGHDTVSWYQQALGQGPQFIFQYYEEEERQRGNFPDRFSGHQFPNYSSELNVNALLLGDSALYLCASSLRSGKNYEQYFGPGTRLTVT.

This sequence joins TRBV29-1 and TRBJ2-7; 8 bases are a match to TRBD1. The germline CDR1 and CDR2 sequences are SQVTM and ANQGSEA. The CDR3 covers 13 residues. Unmatched junction bases numbered 5, after V lost 7 bases and J lost 0 bases. In nucleotides, the CDR3 is TGCAGCGGTACGGGACAGGACTCCTACGAGCAGTACTTC. It codes for CSGTGQDSYEQYF.

This clone was found a few times. The chain employs TRBV29-1 and TRBJ1-4; 8 bases line up with TRBD1. CDR1 SQVTM and CDR2 ANQGSEA come from the germline V gene. Trimming removed 7 bases from V and 5 bases from J; junction bases left unmatched: 6. The CDR3 contains 13 residues. CDR3: CSADRGGNEKLFF. The DNA for the CDR3 is TGCAGCGCCGACAGGGGTGGAAATGAAAAACTGTTTTTT.

The chain combines TRBV3-1 (or the pseudogene TRBV3-2) with TRBJ2-7, with 12 bases identical to TRBD2. The CDR3 length is 17 residues. The germline CDR1 and CDR2 sequences are LGHDT and YNNKEL (reference sequence). The V segment lost 10 bases and the J segment 0 bases; nucleotides outside the gene matches: 13. The CDR3: CAIRRRTSGDSSYEQYF. The CDR3 nucleotides read TGTGCCATTCGACGTAGGACTAGCGGGGATAGCTCCTACGAGCAGTACTTC.

CDR3 DNA: TGTGCCAGCAGCTTACGGGGAGTTTATGGCTACACCTTC. Translation gives CASSLRGVYGYTF. The chain carries TRBV7-2 and TRBJ1-2; D remains ambiguous. Deletions cut 2 bases from V and 5 bases from J, with 9 bases between. The length of the CDR3 is 13 residues. Germline V CDR1 and CDR2: SGHTA, FQGNSA.

V gene TRBV30 combines with J gene TRBJ2-2, with 8 bases lining up with TRBD1. Germline assignment: CDR1 GTSNPN and CDR2 SVGIG (reference sequence). Germline trimming cut 3 bases from V and 6 bases from J; bases unmatched to any gene: 6. There are 14 residues in the CDR3. CDR3 loop: CAWRGQGAAGELFF. The CDR3 DNA follows: TGTGCCTGGAGGGGGCAGGGGGCGGCCGGGGAGCTGTTTTTT.

The chain links TRBV27 to TRBJ2-1; 11 bases fit TRBD2. The V gene end was trimmed by 8 bases and the J gene end by 4 bases; junction bases not matched to a gene: 16. Germline assignment: CDR1 MNHEY and CDR2 SMNVEV (reference sequence). This CDR3 comprises 18 residues. DNA of the CDR3: TGTGCCAGCCACACAGTCCTCGGGACTAGCGGCAATTACAATGAGCAGTTCTTC. This encodes CASHTVLGTSGNYNEQFF.

This sequence joins TRBV24-1 and TRBJ2-1, with D tentatively TRBD2 (6 bases). Germline V CDR1 and CDR2: KGHDR, SFDVKD. This CDR3 is built from 17 residues. The V gene lost 1 base and the J gene lost 4 bases, with 16 bases spanning the gap. The CDR3 sequence: CATSDFRPGVGYNEQFF. The CDR3 coding sequence is TGTGCCACCAGTGATTTTCGGCCGGGAGTGGGTTACAATGAGCAGTTCTTC.

The chain is built from TRBV18 and TRBJ2-2, with 12 bases aligning to TRBD1. The ends lost 3 bases at V and 4 bases at J; junction bases unmatched: 3. Germline-derived CDR1 and CDR2 are KGHSH and LQKENI. This CDR3 is 16 amino acids long. The DNA of the CDR3 is TGTGCCAGCTCACCGCGGGGACAGGGGGCCACCGGGGAGCTGTTTTTT. Its translation: CASSPRGQGATGELFF.

V gene TRBV2 combines with J gene TRBJ2-7; the match to TRBD2 covers 16 bases. From germline, CDR1 is SNHLY and CDR2 FYNNEI. The trim removed 8 bases at V and 1 base at J, leaving 8 bases unmatched. The CDR3 loop spans 17 amino acids. DNA of the CDR3: TGTGCCAGCCGACTGGGACTAGCGGGAGGGCGGTCCTACGAGCAGTACTTC. It yields the protein CASRLGLAGGRSYEQYF.

In this sample, this clone turned up once. The chain carries TRBV7-9 and TRBJ2-1; 9 bases line up with TRBD1. This CDR3 is 14 amino acids long. Germline lookup yields CDR1 SEHNR and CDR2 FQNEAQ (reference sequence). J was trimmed by 6 bases and V by 5 bases; bases with no gene match: 5. The CDR3 region has the DNA TGTGCCAGCAGCCCAGAGACAGGGGGCAATGAGCAGTTCTTC. Translation gives CASSPETGGNEQFF.

The table lists this clone with a few counts. The chain joins TRBV28 to TRBJ2-1; 8 positions agree with TRBD1. Germline V CDR1 and CDR2: MDHEN, SYDVKM. The ends lost 8 bases at V and 9 bases at J; junction bases unmatched: 15. CDR3 length: 15 residues. CDR3 nucleotides: TGTGCCAGCTATACACCTGGACAGGGCAGGAGTGAGCAGTTCTTC. Translation: CASYTPGQGRSEQFF.

The V gene is TRBV29-1, the J gene TRBJ1-1; D call uncertain. Trimming took 7 bases from V and 0 from J, leaving 6 bases between them. CDR3 length equals 11 residues. In germline, CDR1 is SQVTM, CDR2 ANQGSEA. Here the CDR3 DNA reads TGCAGCGGTGGGCTGAACACTGAAGCTTTCTTT. As protein: CSGGLNTEAFF.

The chain links TRBV9 to TRBJ2-3, with unresolved D. Germline values: CDR1 SGDLS, CDR2 YYNGEE. The CDR3 runs 12 residues. V was trimmed by 4 bases and J by 4 bases, leaving 7 bases between them. DNA for the CDR3: TGTGCCAGCAGCCTTTCAGCAGATACGCAGTATTTT. This translates into CASSLSADTQYF.

The CDR3 DNA follows: TGTGCCAGCAGTCTGAAGACAGGCGATCTTTCCTACAATGAGCAGTTCTTC. This translates into CASSLKTGDLSYNEQFF. The chain recombines TRBV6-6 with TRBJ2-1, with D perhaps TRBD1 (6 bases). Germline V CDR1 and CDR2: MNHNY, SVGAGI (reference sequence). Trimming cost V 5 bases and J 1 base, with 18 bases left between them. CDR3 length: 17 amino acids.

The chain recombines TRBV27 with TRBJ1-4; 10 bases line up with TRBD1. Germline CDR1 and CDR2: MNHEY and SMNVEV (reference sequence). V lost 6 bases, J lost 7 bases, and 8 bases stayed unmatched. CDR3 length equals 15 residues. The CDR3 here is CASRLGQGKREKLFF. CDR3 bases: TGTGCCAGCAGACTGGGACAGGGGAAACGTGAAAAACTGTTTTTT.

This clone was picked up a small number of times. This chain uses TRBV10-1 with TRBJ2-3, with a possible D match to TRBD2 (6 bases). This CDR3 has 14 residues. The V gene lost 6 bases and the J gene lost 6 bases, with 16 bases spanning the gap. Looked up from germline, CDR1 is WNHNN and CDR2 is SYGVQD (reference sequence). CDR3 loop: CASRRTITKDTQYF. CDR3 DNA: TGCGCCAGCAGGCGGACTATTACAAAGGATACGCAGTATTTT.

This chain connects TRBV6-5 to TRBJ2-1, with D perhaps TRBD2 (5 bases). V was clipped by 7 bases and J by 4 bases, with 14 bases between them. CDR3 length equals 14 residues. In germline, CDR1 is MNHEY, CDR2 SVGAGI. The chain's CDR3 is CASTPGSGYNEQFF. The CDR3 DNA reads TGTGCCAGCACCCCGGGGAGCGGTTACAATGAGCAGTTCTTC.

The CDR3 spells CASSIRLAGEFAYEQYF. DNA of the CDR3: TGTGCCAGTAGTATTCGTCTAGCGGGAGAGTTTGCCTACGAGCAGTACTTC. J is TRBJ2-7 and V is TRBV19; 10 bases are a match to TRBD2. V trimming: 3 bases; J trimming: 2 bases; junction bases outside the gene matches: 10. The CDR3 loop spans 17 amino acids. Germline CDR1 is LNHDA and CDR2 is SQIVND (reference sequence).

Only one count was recorded for this clone. The chain has TRBV7-2 and TRBJ2-1; 9 nucleotides line up with TRBD2. V was clipped by 4 bases and J by 7 bases; unmatched bases: 5. Germline lookup yields CDR1 SGHTA and CDR2 FQGNSA. CDR3 length: 14 amino acids. The CDR3: CASSSGAGGNEQFF. The CDR3, as DNA: TGTGCCAGCAGCTCAGGGGCGGGAGGGAATGAGCAGTTCTTC.